This paragraph reports one T cell receptor beta chain. What it recognizes is unknown. PCR was performed using 60 Vbeta and 13 Jbeta primers. Method: immunoSEQ multiplex PCR; TCRdb's copy keeps in-frame clones and lacks some. The sample totals approximately 45,000 clones. The source of the sample is a study of cytomegalovirus exposure and HLA in healthy donors. Findings and caveats of the study: DRB1 showed the most TCR associations and HLA-C the fewest in a later analysis, as rates varied by HLA locus. At a 0.05 false discovery rate, a later analysis found 18,000 or so TCR beta sequences to be associated with HLA alleles.

Germline assignment: CDR1 SEHNR and CDR2 FQNEAQ (reference sequence). The V and J ends lost 5 bases and 3 bases respectively, with 20 bases between them. This CDR3 has 17 amino acids. The V call is TRBV7-9, the J call TRBJ1-5, with D possibly TRBD1 on 5 matching bases. The sequenced material came from PBMCs. The receptor's source is a woman aged 40 to 49 in good health and CMV-seronegative. For the CDR3, the DNA is TGTGCCAGCAGCACCGGGGGGGGGTCAGGTAACAATCAGCCCCAGCATTTT. Its protein product is CASSTGGGSGNNQPQHF.